These 18 T cell receptor beta chains were all obtained from the same sample, sequenced in a study of cytomegalovirus exposure and HLA in healthy donors. PCR used 60 Vbeta primers and 13 Jbeta primers. Data came from immunoSEQ multiplex PCR; TCRdb stores just in-frame clones and leaves some out. Of over 150,000 clones in the sample, 75% to 80% were seen once. The specimen was PBMCs. These receptors came from a woman aged 40 to 50 in good health and CMV-seropositive.

V gene TRBV27 combines with J gene TRBJ2-3; a possible D gene is TRBD2 (7 bases). The germline CDR1 and CDR2 sequences are MNHEY and SMNVEV (reference sequence). V lost 0 bases and J lost 5, with 15 bases in between. This CDR3 has 16 residues. The CDR3 nucleotides are TGTGCCAGCAGTTTATCGCGCGGGGGCAATCGAGATACGCAGTATTTT. It yields the protein CASSLSRGGNRDTQYF.

This sequence joins TRBV5-1 and TRBJ2-1, with D perhaps TRBD1 (6 bases). Per germline, CDR1 SGHRS and CDR2 YFSETQ. CDR3 length: 16 amino acids. Trimming took off 2 bases at V and 4 bases at J, with 16 bases between the two ends. The CDR3 DNA sequence: TGCGCCAGCAGCTTTCGGAGGACAGTAGTTTACAATGAGCAGTTCTTC. This sequence encodes CASSFRRTVVYNEQFF.

This clone was detected once. The V call is TRBV6-1, the J call TRBJ1-1; the D gene is possibly TRBD1 (6 bases). V was shortened by 5 bases and J by 5 bases, with 15 bases between the two germline ends. The CDR3 loop spans 14 amino acids. Germline CDR1 MNHNS, CDR2 SASEGT. The CDR3 spells CASSILTGLTEAFF. The CDR3 DNA sequence: TGTGCCAGCAGTATTCTTACAGGGCTAACTGAAGCTTTCTTT.

The chain couples TRBV2 to TRBJ1-5; D is ambiguous. V gave up 1 base and J gave up 3 bases, with 7 bases separating them. The CDR3 spans 14 residues. Germline-derived CDR1 and CDR2 are SNHLY and FYNNEI. CDR3 in amino acids: CASSEVQPNQPQHF. The CDR3 nucleotides read TGTGCCAGCAGTGAAGTACAGCCCAATCAGCCCCAGCATTTT.

The rearrangement joins TRBV7-8 to TRBJ1-3, with D uncertain. In germline, CDR1 is SGHVS, CDR2 FQNEAQ. Trimming cost V 3 bases and J 4 bases, with 7 bases left between them. The CDR3 runs 13 residues. The CDR3 sequence: CASSLGGGNTIYF. CDR3 coding DNA: TGTGCCAGCAGCTTGGGAGGGGGAAACACCATATATTTT.

The genes are TRBV2 and TRBJ2-4; TRBD2 aligns across 9 bases. Germline V gives CDR1 SNHLY, CDR2 FYNNEI. J gave up 5 bases and V 4 bases, and 6 bases lay outside the gene matches. CDR3 length: 15 residues. The CDR3 bases are TGTGCCAGCAGTGTCCAACTAGCGGGCCAAAACATTCAGTACTTC. Residues: CASSVQLAGQNIQYF.

The chain couples TRBV6-1 to TRBJ1-5; 8 bases agree with TRBD1. This CDR3 region has 17 residues. The V and J ends lost 2 bases and 2 bases, in that order; junction bases with no gene match: 8. The germline V gene has CDR1 MNHNS and CDR2 SASEGT. CDR3 amino acids: CASSERNQGAGNQPQHF. DNA of the CDR3: TGTGCCAGCAGTGAAAGAAACCAGGGGGCCGGCAATCAGCCCCAGCATTTT.

CDR3 in amino acids: CASSLEGGYNSPLHF. The CDR3 nucleotides are TGTGCCAGCAGCTTAGAGGGGGGGTATAATTCACCCCTCCACTTT. The rearrangement links TRBV7-9 to TRBJ1-6, with TRBD1 as a possible D gene (6 bases). V was cut by 1 base and J by 4 bases, with 8 bases left in between. The CDR3 extends over 15 amino acids. CDR1 and CDR2 from the germline V gene are SEHNR and FQNEAQ (reference sequence).

The J gene is TRBJ1-4, the V gene TRBV2; weak D call: TRBD1 (6 bases). The CDR3 consists of 17 residues. Germline-derived CDR1 and CDR2 are SNHLY and FYNNEI. V was pared by 6 bases and J by 0 bases, with 17 bases between. As DNA, the CDR3 is TGTGCCAGCAGGTTCGGACAGACCGCTGCAACTAATGAAAAACTGTTTTTT. Translating it yields CASRFGQTAATNEKLFF.

The chain carries TRBV5-1 and TRBJ2-2, with unresolved D. The germline V gene has CDR1 SGHRS and CDR2 YFSETQ. This CDR3 has 17 residues. V gave up 0 bases and J gave up 7 bases, with 19 bases separating them. CDR3 loop: CASSLVASTGGGGELFF. The CDR3 DNA follows: TGCGCCAGCAGCTTGGTCGCTTCCACGGGTGGTGGCGGGGAGCTGTTTTTT.

The J gene is TRBJ2-2, the V gene TRBV7-2, with D possibly being TRBD2 (6 bases). The CDR3 contains 16 residues. CDR1 is SGHTA, CDR2 FQGNSA, per germline. Trimming cost V 3 bases and J 1 base, with 12 bases left between them. This CDR3 reads CASSLGSGGNTGELFF. The CDR3 DNA is TGTGCCAGCAGCTTGGGTAGCGGAGGGAACACCGGGGAGCTGTTTTTT. The variable domain in full, with the rest retrieved from reference TRBV7-2 and TRBJ2-2, is GAGVSQSPSNKVTEKGKDVELRCDPISGHTALYWYRQSLGQGLEFLIYFQGNSAPDKSGLPSDRFSAERTGGSVSTLTIQRTQQEDSAVYLCASSLGSGGNTGELFFGEGSRLTVL.

V and J are TRBV19 and TRBJ2-1; tentative D call: TRBD1 (6 bases). Per the germline V gene, CDR1 is LNHDA and CDR2 is SQIVND (reference sequence). Trimming took off 0 bases at V and 2 bases at J, with 8 bases between the two ends. The CDR3 is 15 amino acids. The CDR3 DNA sequence: TGTGCCAGTAGTATAGATGGGGGCCCCTACAATGAGCAGTTCTTC. Its protein product is CASSIDGGPYNEQFF.

The V call is TRBV10-1, the J call TRBJ2-5; tentatively, D is TRBD1 (6 bases). V was cut by 2 bases and J by 7 bases, with 11 bases left in between. The CDR3 totals 13 residues. Germline V CDR1 and CDR2: WNHNN, SYGVQD (reference sequence). The CDR3 loop is CASSETRGGTQYF. Here the CDR3 DNA reads TGCGCCAGCAGTGAGACTCGAGGGGGGACCCAGTACTTC.

The rearrangement joins TRBV28 to TRBJ2-2, with TRBD2 identical over 9 bases. CDR1 MDHEN and CDR2 SYDVKM come from the germline V gene. The CDR3 contains 15 residues. With V trimmed by 2 bases and J by 6 bases, 4 bases remained unmatched. CDR3: CASSLIAGAAGELFF. The CDR3 DNA is TGTGCCAGCAGTTTAATAGCGGGGGCGGCCGGGGAGCTGTTTTTT.

The genes are TRBV5-8 and TRBJ1-2, with a weak D call TRBD1 (6 bases). From germline, CDR1 is SGHTS and CDR2 YDEGEE. The CDR3 has 13 amino acids. With 6 bases removed from V and 2 bases from J, the gap between germline ends came to 11 bases. The CDR3 nucleotides are TGTGCCAGCAACCCAGGACAGAACTATGGCTACACCTTC. Protein product: CASNPGQNYGYTF.

This clone turned up a few times. This chain connects TRBV30 to TRBJ1-6; 7 nucleotides align to TRBD1. The CDR3 consists of 13 residues. Trimming at V came to 8 bases and at J to 4 bases, leaving 5 bases not matched to a gene. The V gene's germline CDR1 is GTSNPN and CDR2 SVGIG (reference sequence). The CDR3 here is CAGRDSYNSPLHF. The CDR3 bases are TGTGCCGGCCGGGACAGTTATAATTCACCCCTCCACTTT.

The CDR3 DNA reads as TGTGCCAGCAGTTTCCGAGGTGTTAACACCGGGGAGCTGTTTTTT. This gives the protein CASSFRGVNTGELFF. V and J are TRBV27 and TRBJ2-2; D is unclear. Trimming removed 3 bases from V and 2 bases from J, with 10 bases in between. This CDR3 contains 15 residues. CDR1 is MNHEY and CDR2 is SMNVEV in the germline V gene (reference sequence).

V and J are TRBV4-2 and TRBJ2-1; D perhaps matches TRBD2 (6 bases). In germline, CDR1 is LGHNA, CDR2 YNFKEQ. With 1 base removed from V and 10 bases from J, the gap between germline ends came to 20 bases. CDR3 length equals 16 residues. CDR3 nucleotides: TGTGCCAGCAGCCAAGGGCTCCGGGACTCCCCTTGGGAGCAGTTCTTC. Translating it yields CASSQGLRDSPWEQFF.